A selection of T cell receptor beta chains follows, all from one sample in a study of a mutant IDH1 vaccine in newly diagnosed glioma. Profiling relied on immunoSEQ multiplex PCR, and the TCRdb table lists in-frame clones only, not all of them. The table shows about 33,000 clones, with roughly nine tenths occurring only once. The material sequenced was PBMCs, taken from a glioma patient treated with radiotherapy, temozolomide or both. The receptors shown here come from a woman between 40 and 50 years old with glioma. The CDR3 runs from the conserved cysteine through the conserved F or W. The D gene is left open where the match is weak. Size is omitted from some rows. Given values are once, few, many or a class for expanded clones.

J gene	clone size	V gene	D gene	CDR3 DNA	CDR3 protein
TRBJ2-7	.	TRBV30	TRBD2	TGTGCCTGGAGTGTTGGCGGGAGCCCCTACGAGCAGTACTTC	CAWSVGGSPYEQYF
TRBJ2-1	.	TRBV7-6	.	TGTGCCAGCAGCTTAGAGCAGGCTTACAATGAGCAGTTCTTC	CASSLEQAYNEQFF
TRBJ1-2	once	TRBV7-9	TRBD1	TGTGCCAGCAGCTTAGAGTACAGGGGGGACTATGGCTACACCTTC	CASSLEYRGDYGYTF
TRBJ2-7	.	TRBV15	.	TGTGCCACCAGCAGAGTGGGCAGAGGAAACTACGAGCAGTACTTC	CATSRVGRGNYEQYF
TRBJ1-2	.	TRBV30	.	TGTGCCACGACCCCGGGGACCTATGGCTACACCTTC	CATTPGTYGYTF
TRBJ2-3	.	TRBV7-8	.	TGTGCCATCGAGTCCTATAGCACAGATACGCAGTATTTT	CAIESYSTDTQYF
TRBJ1-1	.	TRBV10-1	.	TGCGCCAGCAGTGAGCCCCCTCAAGTGGGGGCGAACACTGAAGCTTTCTTT	CASSEPPQVGANTEAFF
TRBJ1-2	.	TRBV6-1	TRBD1	TGTGCCAGCAGTGGACGGGGACAGGGATTTAAGTATGACTATGGCTACACCTTC	CASSGRGQGFKYDYGYTF
TRBJ1-5	.	TRBV19	.	TGTGCCAGTAGTATAGCGGGGGTTGGAGAGCCCCAGCATTTT	CASSIAGVGEPQHF
TRBJ2-7	.	TRBV29-1	.	TGCAGCGTTGAAGTTGGGGACGGCTACGAGCAGTACTTC	CSVEVGDGYEQYF
TRBJ1-1	.	TRBV6-6	TRBD1	TGTGCCAGCAGTTGGACAGGGGGCGCTGGGAACACTGAAGCTTTCTTT	CASSWTGGAGNTEAFF
TRBJ1-3	.	TRBV4-1	.	TGCGCCAGCAGCCAACCCGCCCCTGGAAACACCATATATTTT	CASSQPAPGNTIYF
TRBJ1-1	.	TRBV19	.	TGTGCCAGTAGCCCGGGACGGATGAACACTGAAGCTTTCTTT	CASSPGRMNTEAFF
TRBJ1-4	.	TRBV7-2	.	TGTGCCAGCAGCTTATGGTCGATTGGGGAAAAACTGTTTTTT	CASSLWSIGEKLFF
TRBJ2-7	.	TRBV7-2	TRBD1	TGTGCCAGCAGCTTAGGTCAGGGGGAAACCTACGAGCAGTACTTC	CASSLGQGETYEQYF
TRBJ2-3	.	TRBV6-6	TRBD2	TGTGCCAGCAGTCCGGGACTAGCGGTCGGCACAGATACGCAGTATTTT	CASSPGLAVGTDTQYF
TRBJ1-1	.	TRBV5-1	.	TGCGCCAGCAGAACCGGGAGTGAAGCTTTCTTT	CASRTGSEAFF